This is a list of T cell receptor delta chains from one sample in a study of Vδ1+ human thymocytes. TCRdb called clones from the multiplex PCR reads again using CATT. The sample lists about 54,000 delta-chain clones; about 15% were seen once. The specimen sequenced was Vdelta1+ gamma-delta thymocytes from the thymus. These receptors originate from a boy less than two years old who had congenital heart surgery. CDR3s include the opening cysteine and the closing phenylalanine or tryptophan. The D gene is left open where the match is weak. Only some rows state a clone size, as once, few, many or a class for expanded clones.

clone_size	v_call	d_call	j_call	cdr3_nt	cdr3_aa
few	TRDV1	TRDD3	TRDJ1	TGTGCTCTTGGGACTCAGTTTACTGGGGACCGACCTAAACTCATCTTT	CALGTQFTGDRPKLIF
NA	TRDV1	TRDD3	TRDJ1	TGTGCTCTTGGGACGCCCCGTGCTACGGGGGATACGGGTAAACTCATCTTT	CALGTPRATGDTGKLIF
NA	TRDV1	TRDD3	TRDJ1	TGTGCTCTCAACGTGGTCAGAACTTCCGTCCCTAGTACTGGGGGATACACCGATAAACTCATCTTT	CALNVVRTSVPSTGGYTDKLIF
NA	TRDV1	TRDD3	TRDJ1	TGTGCTCTTGGGGAACTAGCCCTACAGGGGATACAACCATACACCGATAAACTCATCTTT	CALGELALQGIQPYTDKLIF
once	TRDV1	TRDD3	TRDJ1	TGTGCTCTTGGGGAACCCCATGGACCGACGCGTGGGGATAAGTGGTCGTACACCGATAAACTCATCTTT	CALGEPHGPTRGDKWSYTDKLIF
NA	TRDV1	TRDD3	TRDJ1	TGTGCTCTTGGGGCCTCTTCCTATCAACTGGGGGAGTTCACCGATAAACTCATCTTT	CALGASSYQLGEFTDKLIF
NA	TRDV1	NA	TRDJ1	TGTGCTCTTGGGGAACTAACCTACCGGGGATCCCACACCGATAAACTCATCTTT	CALGELTYRGSHTDKLIF
few	TRDV1	TRDD3	TRDJ1	TGTGCTCTTGGGGGTAATCCTTTCCTACTGGGGGATACCCTTCAATACACCGATAAACTCATCTTT	CALGGNPFLLGDTLQYTDKLIF
few	TRDV2	NA	TRDJ1	TGTGCCTGTGACTGGGGGGTGTACACCGACAAACTCATCTTT	CACDWGVYTDKLIF
NA	TRDV1	TRDD3	TRDJ1	TGTGCTCTGGGTCCGGGAGCCCCGTACTGGGGGATACGGGTAGACGTCGATAAACTCATCTTT	CALGPGAPYWGIRVDVDKLIF
NA	TRDV1	NA	TRDJ1	TGTGCTCTTGGGACCCTTTCCAGTGACACCGATAAACTCATCTTT	CALGTLSSDTDKLIF
NA	TRDV1	TRDD3	TRDJ1	TGTGCTCTTGGGGAGCCATTCCTACGGATTCACTGGGGGATTCTCTTCGGCACCGATAAACTCATCTTT	CALGEPFLRIHWGILFGTDKLIF
NA	TRDV1	NA	TRDJ1	TGTGCTCTTGGGAGCTCCTACGTGAAGAGGACGGGTCGTACCGATAAACTCATCTTT	CALGSSYVKRTGRTDKLIF
few	TRDV1	TRDD3	TRDJ1	TGTGCTCTTGGGGAGCTGGTTCCTACTGGGGGATACTCCGATAAACTCATCTTT	CALGELVPTGGYSDKLIF
medium-sized	TRAV29/DV5	TRDD3	TRDJ1	TGTGCAGCTCGAAGTCTGGGGGAGGGAAACACCGATAAACTCATCTTT	CAARSLGEGNTDKLIF
NA	TRDV1	TRDD3	TRDJ1	TGTGCTCTTGGGGGAGTGGGGGATCTTAACACCGATAAACTCATCTTT	CALGGVGDLNTDKLIF
few	TRDV1	TRDD2	TRDJ1	TGTGCTCTTGGGGGGAACCCCCTTCCTACGGGGGGTACTGCCGATAAACTCATCTTT	CALGGNPLPTGGTADKLIF
NA	TRDV1	TRDD3	TRDJ1	TGTGCTCTTGGGACCCTGGGCCTTCCCCAATACTGGGGGACTCTGGGGTCCCATAAACTCATCTTT	CALGTLGLPQYWGTLGSHKLIF
few	TRDV1	TRDD3	TRDJ1	TGTGCTCTTGGGGAACTGGAGGAGAGCTTCCAGTACTGGGGGATACCGGTGTACACCGATAAACTCATCTTT	CALGELEESFQYWGIPVYTDKLIF
NA	TRDV1	NA	TRDJ1	TGTGCTCTTGGGGAACTTTGGGGGGGCAACTGGGAAAGAAACACCGATAAACTCATCTTT	CALGELWGGNWERNTDKLIF
NA	TRDV1	TRDD3	TRDJ1	TGTGCTCTTGGGGGAAACTGGGGGATACGGAACACCGATAAACTCATCTTT	CALGGNWGIRNTDKLIF
NA	TRDV1	TRDD3	TRDJ1	TGTGCTCTCAATACTGGGGGATACCCCCACACCGATAAACTCATCTTT	CALNTGGYPHTDKLIF
few	TRDV1	TRDD3	TRDJ1	TGTGCTCTTGGGGAATATATCGGTACTGGGGGCCCGTACACCGATAAACTCATCTTT	CALGEYIGTGGPYTDKLIF
few	TRDV1	TRDD3	TRDJ1	TGTGCTCTAAAAAGGGTGGTTCCCCACCTAGTACTGGGGGATACCGATAAACTCATCTTT	CALKRVVPHLVLGDTDKLIF
NA	TRDV1	TRDD3	TRDJ2	TGTGCTCTTGGGGAATCCATCCTCTTTTCCGTACTGGGGGATACGCTCAAGACAGCACAACTCTTCTTT	CALGESILFSVLGDTLKTAQLFF
NA	TRDV1	NA	TRDJ1	TGTGCTCTTGGGGAACTCTGGAGACTGGCGACCGACACCGATAAACTCATCTTT	CALGELWRLATDTDKLIF
few	TRDV1	NA	TRDJ1	TGTGCTCTCGCTTCCTACGGGGGGATACACGATAAACTCATCTTT	CALASYGGIHDKLIF
NA	TRDV1	NA	TRDJ1	TGTGCTCTTGGGTCAACGCTTGATGCTAGGGGATCACCCACCGATAAACTCATCTTT	CALGSTLDARGSPTDKLIF
few	TRDV1	TRDD3	TRDJ1	TGTGCTCTTGGGGACCCACTGGGGGATTTCGATAAACTCATCTTT	CALGDPLGDFDKLIF
medium-sized	TRDV2	TRDD3	TRDJ1	TGTGCCTGTGACACCGGGGGCCTTCTGGGGGATTCGGGCACCGATAAACTCATCTTT	CACDTGGLLGDSGTDKLIF
few	TRDV1	TRDD3	TRDJ1	TGTGCTCTTGGGGAAGAGATGGGGGATACTGGGAAGGCCGATAAACTCATCTTT	CALGEEMGDTGKADKLIF
NA	TRDV1	TRDD3	TRDJ1	TGTGCTCTCCTAGTCCTACGCAGCCTACTGGGGGATACCGATAAACTCATCTTT	CALLVLRSLLGDTDKLIF
NA	TRDV1	NA	TRDJ1	TGTGCTCTTGGGAATGTGATGGGGAGACTAAACACCGATAAACTCATCTTT	CALGNVMGRLNTDKLIF
NA	TRDV1	TRDD2	TRDJ1	TGTGCTCTTGGGGACCCCTTCCTACGGGGGGCCCCGTACACCGATAAACTCATCTTT	CALGDPFLRGAPYTDKLIF
NA	TRDV1	NA	TRDJ1	TGTGCTCTTGGGGATTTGAATTGGGTGTACACCGATAAACTCATCTTT	CALGDLNWVYTDKLIF
NA	TRDV1	TRDD3	TRDJ1	TGTGCTCTTGGGATATTTCCCTTTGGGGGATACGCCCCTCATACGGTGTTGTACACCGATAAACTCATCTTT	CALGIFPFGGYAPHTVLYTDKLIF
few	TRDV1	NA	TRDJ1	TGTGCTCTTGGGTCCCTAGGGAGCACCGATAAACTCATCTTT	CALGSLGSTDKLIF
NA	TRDV1	TRDD3	TRDJ1	TGTGCTCTTGGGCCTCCTTCCTGTCTACTGGGGGATACGAGAGGCGGCACCGATAAACTCATCTTT	CALGPPSCLLGDTRGGTDKLIF
NA	TRDV1	NA	TRDJ1	TGTGCTCTTGGGGAACTTAGCCTATTCCAGGCCATACGAAACACCGATAAACTCATCTTT	CALGELSLFQAIRNTDKLIF
few	TRDV1	NA	TRDJ1	TGTGCTCTTGGGGAATCGCTTCCTTCCTGGGGGTCCTACACTGATAAACTCATCTTT	CALGESLPSWGSYTDKLIF
few	TRDV1	NA	TRDJ1	TGTGCTCTTGTTCCTTTCTCATGTACTAGGGGATACACCGATAAACTCATCTTT	CALVPFSCTRGYTDKLIF
NA	TRDV1	TRDD3	TRDJ1	TGTGCTCTTGGGGTCGAACGTGGGGATACGCGTATCTACCCCGATAAACTCATCTTT	CALGVERGDTRIYPDKLIF
few	TRDV1	TRDD3	TRDJ1	TGTGCTCTTGGGCCCCGAGGTCGATACGGTACTGGGGGATACTACACATACACCGATAAACTCATCTTT	CALGPRGRYGTGGYYTYTDKLIF
few	TRDV1	NA	TRDJ1	TGTGCTCTTGGGGACCCTTCCTACTATCTACTGGGGGACCATTACACCGATAAACTCATCTTT	CALGDPSYYLLGDHYTDKLIF
NA	TRDV1	NA	TRDJ1	TGTGCTCTTGGGGAACTTCCTACCCCGCTTACTGGGGAAAGGTACACCGATAAACTCATCTTT	CALGELPTPLTGERYTDKLIF
few	TRDV1	NA	TRDJ1	TGTGCTCTTGGGGAACTAGTTCTGAGAAACCTCCGGGGGACCTACACCGATAAACTCATCTTT	CALGELVLRNLRGTYTDKLIF
few	TRDV1	TRDD3	TRDJ1	TGTGCTCTTGGGGACCCCCTGGGGGTTGACACCGATAAACTCATCTTT	CALGDPLGVDTDKLIF
NA	TRDV1	NA	TRDJ1	TGTGCTCTTGGGGGACCGGGGGGACGCTTGTACACCGATAAACTCATCTTT	CALGGPGGRLYTDKLIF
NA	TRDV1	NA	TRDJ1	TGTGCTCTTGGGGTCCCTTCCTACCTAGGACTGGGGGAACTCATCTTT	CALGVPSYLGLGELIF
NA	TRDV1	NA	TRDJ2	TGTGCTCTTGGGGAGCGAATAAACCCCGTACTCGCCGTGTGGTCAGCACAACTCTTCTTT	CALGERINPVLAVWSAQLFF
few	TRDV1	TRDD3	TRDJ1	TGTGCTCTTGGGCAAGGCCTTCCCTTATACTGGGGGATGGGGTACACCGATAAACTCATCTTT	CALGQGLPLYWGMGYTDKLIF
few	TRDV1	NA	TRDJ1	TGTGCTCTTGGGGAACGCTCCTTCCCCGGGGGGTACCCGTACACCGATAAACTCATCTTT	CALGERSFPGGYPYTDKLIF